These 11 T cell receptor beta chains originate from one sample sequenced in a study of shared clonotypes between healthy human individuals. Naive CD8 populations comprised CD45RO-negative cells positively selected for CCR7, excluding terminally differentiated effector memory CD45RA+ cells. Some clones are missing from TCRdb's copy, which holds only in-frame ones; the method was immunoSEQ multiplex PCR. The sample carries around 2,100,000 clones, roughly 95% recorded once. What was sequenced was naive CD8+ T cells sorted from blood. The receptors were gathered from a man between 18 and 35 years old in good health.

The V gene is TRBV10-3, the J gene TRBJ2-7; TRBD2 matches 8 bases. Germline V lookup: CDR1 ENHRY, CDR2 SYGVKD. J gave up 2 bases and V 0 bases, and 3 bases lay outside the gene matches. The CDR3 has 15 residues. CDR3 sequence reads: CAISESGGGPYEQYF. CDR3 in DNA: TGTGCCATCAGTGAGTCGGGCGGGGGGCCCTACGAGCAGTACTTC.

Comments on this clone: This sample also contains other DNA sequences that code for the same CDR3. The chain employs TRBV7-9 and TRBJ1-1; possible D gene TRBD1, 6 bases. The ends were cut back, 1 base at V and 4 bases at J, with 10 bases in the middle. This CDR3 comprises 14 residues. The germline CDR1 and CDR2 sequences are SEHNR and FQNEAQ (reference sequence). The CDR3 DNA follows: TGTGCCAGCAGCTTAGTGGAAGGGGGCACTGAAGCTTTCTTT. It is translated as CASSLVEGGTEAFF. The whole variable domain, remainder taken from reference TRBV7-9 and TRBJ1-1, is DTGVSQNPRHKITKRGQNVTFRCDPISEHNRLYWYRQTLGQGPEFLTYFQNEAQLEKSRLLSDRFSAERPKGSFSTLEIQRTEQGDSAMYLCASSLVEGGTEAFFGQGTRLTVV.

This rearrangement joins TRBV7-2 to TRBJ2-3, with TRBD2 matching over 7 bases. The CDR3 runs 15 residues. Germline assignment: CDR1 SGHTA and CDR2 FQGNSA. V gave up 1 base and J gave up 5 bases; unmatched junction bases: 6. CDR3 bases: TGTGCCAGCAGCTTAGGGGGAGGGCCGGGAGATACGCAGTATTTT. Encoded protein: CASSLGGGPGDTQYF.

This sequence joins TRBV6-5 and TRBJ2-1; 9 bases fit TRBD2. V trimming: 4 bases; J trimming: 8 bases; junction bases outside the gene matches: 9. The CDR3 spans 15 residues. CDR1 and CDR2 from the germline V gene are MNHEY and SVGAGI. The CDR3 here is CASSFERGAPHEQFF. Here the CDR3 DNA reads TGTGCCAGCAGTTTTGAGCGGGGGGCCCCGCATGAGCAGTTCTTC.

The chain uses TRBV4-1 and TRBJ2-1; 7 positions match TRBD1. The trim removed 4 bases at V and 4 bases at J, leaving 10 bases unmatched. Germline V lookup: CDR1 MGHRA, CDR2 YSYEKL. CDR3 length equals 16 residues. DNA of the CDR3: TGCGCCAGCAGCCCAGTCCGGGACAGATCATACAATGAGCAGTTCTTC. Amino acid sequence: CASSPVRDRSYNEQFF.

The chain is built from TRBV6-5 and TRBJ1-1; D not certain. CDR1 and CDR2 from the germline V gene are MNHEY and SVGAGI. Trimming removed 3 bases at V and 7 bases at J, with 12 bases between. There are 13 residues in the CDR3. The CDR3 DNA reads TGTGCCAGCAGTTATGGTTATGGCTTTGAAGCTTTCTTT. This translates into CASSYGYGFEAFF.

The rearrangement links TRBV10-3 to TRBJ1-3; no reliable D call. Germline CDR1 reads ENHRY; CDR2 reads SYGVKD. This CDR3 region has 17 residues. The V and J ends lost 2 bases and 0 bases respectively, with 14 bases between them. The CDR3 sequence: CAISEEGRLNSGNTIYF. The CDR3 DNA sequence: TGTGCCATCAGTGAGGAAGGTCGATTGAACTCTGGAAACACCATATATTTT.

J is TRBJ2-7 and V is TRBV7-9; D remains ambiguous. V gave up 5 bases and J gave up 4 bases, with 15 bases separating them. CDR3 size: 14 residues. CDR1 is SEHNR, CDR2 FQNEAQ, per germline (reference sequence). CDR3 nucleotides: TGTGCCAGCAGCCCCCAGCAGCCGGAGTACGAGCAGTACTTC. This codes for CASSPQQPEYEQYF.

This chain uses TRBV5-8 with TRBJ2-7; maybe TRBD1 (8 bases). Germline assignment: CDR1 SGHTS and CDR2 YDEGEE. CDR3 length equals 15 residues. The germline V and J ends were trimmed by 6 bases and 0 bases, with 16 bases remaining between them. CDR3 nucleotide sequence: TGTGCCAGCAAGCGGGACAGGCGACCCTCCTACGAGCAGTACTTC. Translated: CASKRDRRPSYEQYF. Full variable domain (outside the CDR3, taken from reference TRBV5-8 and TRBJ2-7): EAGVTQSPTHLIKTRGQQATLRCSPISGHTSVYWYQQALGLGLQFLLWYDEGEERNRGNFPPRFSGRQFPNYSSELNVNALELEDSALYLCASKRDRRPSYEQYFGPGTRLTVT.

The rearrangement joins TRBV9 to TRBJ1-4; D perhaps matches TRBD1 (5 bases). Trimming pared 3 bases from V and 5 bases from J, leaving 17 bases between. The CDR3 length is 16 residues. Looked up from germline, CDR1 is SGDLS and CDR2 is YYNGEE. The CDR3 spells CASSAGAEWGNEKLFF. The CDR3 coding sequence is TGTGCCAGCAGCGCCGGGGCGGAGTGGGGCAATGAAAAACTGTTTTTT.

The rearrangement uses TRBV7-9 and TRBJ2-5; 8 bases agree with TRBD2. The germline V gene has CDR1 SEHNR and CDR2 FQNEAQ (reference sequence). J was trimmed by 5 bases and V by 8 bases; bases with no gene match: 7. The CDR3 covers 13 residues. DNA of the CDR3: TGTGCCAGCCCGGCGGGAGGCCTGGAGACCCAGTACTTC. This gives the protein CASPAGGLETQYF.